This TCR beta chain emerged from a study of blood T cell repertoires in COVID-19. Study-wide context: Sites in the United States, Italy and Spain provided acute and convalescent COVID-19 samples.

Participant ages covered about 18 to 95 years across about 25 US areas. Participants in the exposed group had met a COVID-19 case in the 2 weeks before joining the study. This CDR3 has 16 residues. Germline V gene lookup returns CDR1 LNHDA and CDR2 SQIVND (reference sequence). V gave up 5 bases and J gave up 2 bases; unmatched junction bases: 9. In the study's own analysis: Estimation of nucleated cell counts was performed using reference gene primer amplification. The method was immunoSEQ multiplex PCR; TCRdb's version includes in-frame clones alone and lacks a portion of them. V and J calls and clone size are those listed in that table; D and trimming were worked out from the DNA. The table has about 140,000 clones, over 70% seen once.

The chain uses TRBV19 and TRBJ2-7, with 10 bases fitting TRBD1. The specimen sequenced was PBMCs or T cells enriched from blood (not recorded which). The origin of this receptor is a man in his 70s who had been exposed to COVID-19. The CDR3 spells CASSPIWTGGAYEQYF. The CDR3 DNA sequence: TGTGCCAGTAGTCCAATATGGACAGGGGGGGCCTACGAGCAGTACTTC.